Sequencing of this TCR beta chain was carried out in a study of identical twins. One entry per CDR3 protein results from TCRdb running MiXCR on the 5' RACE reads. The data show more than 400,000 distinct CDR3 sequences, with over 12% seen just once and roughly 0.42% held by the top ten. The germline V gene encodes CDR1 SGHRS and CDR2 YFSETQ. Trimming pared 6 bases from V and 2 bases from J, leaving 12 bases between. The CDR3 runs 14 residues. Regarding the study as a whole: Insertions ran lower in abundant cord blood beta clonotypes, though not in memory repertoires.

Healthy Caucasian donors formed the entire cohort. This clonotype was observed a handful of times. What it binds is unknown. These same records also appear under a second study, on yellow fever vaccine responses in identical twins.

The sequence was collected from a woman aged 18-29 years in good health. Sequencing input: CD4+ T cells sorted from blood. V is TRBV5-1 and J is TRBJ2-1; D might be TRBD2 (6 bases). CDR3 nucleotide sequence: TGCGCCAGCATCCGGGACTTGACCTACAATGAGCAGTTCTTC. It is translated as CASIRDLTYNEQFF. The full variable domain, with the rest looked up from reference TRBV5-1 and TRBJ2-1, is KAGVTQTPRYLIKTRGQQVTLSCSPISGHRSVSWYQQTPGQGLQFLFEYFSETQRNKGNFPGRFSGRQFSNSRSEMNVSTLELGDSALYLCASIRDLTYNEQFFGPGTRLTVL.